This TCR beta chain came from a study of response to subunit inactivated influenza vaccine. General study results and limits: Each seasonal flu vaccination may recruit only limited new T cells, authors suggested.

This CDR3 is built from 15 residues. CDR1 and CDR2 from the germline V gene are SEHNR and FQNEAQ (reference sequence). Trimming removed 5 bases from V and 3 bases from J, with 16 bases in between. In the case of this clonotype: The antigen is not known.

TCRdb processed the RT-PCR reads anew with MiXCR; each CDR3 protein has one entry. The repertoire has more than 200,000 distinct CDR3 sequences, 12% of them found once; the top ten carry more than 7%. The chain recombines TRBV7-9 with TRBJ1-2, with D maybe TRBD1 (6 bases). Sample: non-naive T cells sorted from PBMCs, taken roughly 15 days before vaccination. The clonotype comes from a man between 50 and 59 years old who received an inactivated influenza vaccine. The CDR3: CASSGSWGPDYGYTF. DNA of the CDR3: TGTGCCAGCAGCGGCTCTTGGGGGCCCGACTATGGCTACACCTTC.